The text below deals with one T cell receptor beta chain. The specificity of this receptor is unknown. Base qualities are not recorded, but no much larger clone differs from it by a single base. The cohort consisted of more than 650 healthy bone marrow donors. At the time of sampling, every cohort member was nominally healthy, though immune exposures that went unrecorded were likely present. The donor tested CMV seronegative, placing the donor among the approximately 400 seronegative members of the cohort. Each donor provided a peripheral blood sample, and peripheral blood mononuclear cells were used for TCR beta sequencing. Genomic DNA extraction from the blood cell samples was performed with the Qiagen DNeasy Blood Extraction Kit. This specimen belongs to a study of cytomegalovirus exposure and HLA in healthy donors (dated by TCRdb to 2017 to 2019). Concerning the study at large: An earlier analysis of some 600 of the donors reported about 260 Gb of sequence data and about 120 million unique TCR beta sequences obtained from roughly 180 million T cells. The study was designed to test whether signatures of past pathogen exposure could be identified by cataloging public T cell receptors. Among 398 genotyped donors of the cohort, an average of around 240,000 unique TCR beta nucleotide sequences was sequenced per donor, of which about 18% were non-productive. Class I and class II HLA loci were covered by the typing at four-digit resolution. In a later analysis, previously published TCR beta repertoires from roughly 710 donors were re-analyzed and high-resolution HLA genotyping was added so that TCR occurrence patterns could be studied. Approximately 310 gigabases of sequencing data and 91 million or so unique TCR sequences made up an early release that covered approximately 650 HLA-typed donors. An earlier analysis of some 500 of the donors applied high-throughput TCR beta sequencing to assess whether each TCR beta V gene segment acted as functional or pseudogenic. To predict cytomegalovirus infection status, the study brought together high-throughput TCR immunosequencing, statistical association of individual TCRs with disease status, and machine learning. Roughly five DR-DQ haplotypes were treated as single units for association and clustering because of strong linkage in the cohort. Donor age, sex, ethnicity and CMV serostatus were collected together with the repertoire data. Along with the approximately 670-subject first cohort, a separate validation cohort of around 120 different subjects was used. The study used immunosequencing to profile the T cell repertoires of under 700 subjects and linked those repertoires to cytomegalovirus serostatus. A later genetic analysis used genome-wide SNP genotypes for about 60% of the 666 donors, treating that subset as a discovery cohort. All discovery cohort repertoires had been generated using a single sequencing platform. The number of typed donors differed by locus: about 629-630 for A, B, C, DRB1 and DQB1; approximately 520 for DQA1; some 590 for DPA1; and around 490 for DPB1. Of the 350 to 450 genotyped donors, about 80% fell in the genetic ancestry cluster associated with self-reported Caucasian donors. In the later analysis, no new phenotypic data were used to find candidate immune exposures; instead, reliance was placed on TCR beta sequences and their occurrence across donors.

Beyond this particular receptor, the publication reports: The authors suggested that the approach could potentially be generalized to other disease states and immunological phenotypes. In a later genetic analysis, fewer N-insertions in productive TCRs were reported among donors in an Asian-associated ancestry cluster than the roughly 670-donor mean. In a later analysis, the rate of TCR association differed among HLA loci, with DRB1 alleles having the most associated TCRs and HLA-C alleles having the fewest. At a false discovery rate of 0.05, a later analysis linked 15,000 to 20,000 TCR beta sequences to specific HLA alleles. Across donors, most TCR sequences were observed very rarely, whereas some public TCRs were present in many individuals. In vitro tests confirmed that three of the cytomegalovirus-associated TCR beta chains recognize cytomegalovirus antigens. According to a later analysis, most CMV-associated TCR beta chains appeared to be HLA-restricted, and the HLA associations seemed to be driven largely by CMV exposure. The cohort was sequenced for TCR beta chains only, and without alpha or paired-chain data the features that could be detected were limited. The classifier was reported to diagnose cytomegalovirus status with high specificity and sensitivity in both the original and validation cohorts. The sequencing pipeline was judged likely to have produced a cluster of highly shared sequence variants as a technical artifact. A total of roughly 160 TCR beta chains were listed by the study as associated with cytomegalovirus. Assigning TCR associations to individual alleles was difficult when HLA alleles, especially DR and DQ, strongly co-occurred. The presence/absence analyses assumed that sequencing depth was roughly uniform across donors, and that assumption may not be true. A further reported finding was that TCR beta sequences accurately predicted the HLA-A and HLA-B alleles for most subjects in the first cohort. In an earlier analysis of fewer than 750 of the donors, most TCR beta V segments were observed in productive rearrangements about 90% or about 30% of the time, broadly matching IMGT annotations. Because HLA typing was unavailable for some donors at each locus, only the typed subset was used in association tests. The earlier analysis of 587 of the donors excluded approximately 15 rarely observed V segments, including chromosome 9 orphons, because counts were too low. Several of the top co-occurrence clusters appeared to be linked to parvovirus B19, influenza, CMV and Epstein-Barr virus, according to a later analysis. Linkage disequilibrium might explain the correlated functional status among segregating V segments, but an unknown experimental factor could not be excluded. For the cohort, immune exposure information was limited to CMV serostatus. Compared with equally common non-associated chains, HLA-associated TCR beta chains in a later analysis were more clonally expanded and had lower generation probabilities. V-gene and J-gene trimming of TCR beta chains was associated with a missense DCLRE1C variant in a later genetic analysis, and the association was replicated in an independent cohort.

The library was prepared using the immunoSEQ multiplex PCR assay. For the multiplex PCR, a mixture combining 60 forward primers for TCR Vbeta segments and 13 reverse primers for TCR Jbeta segments was used. A multiplex PCR assay on genomic DNA amplified the CDR3 region of rearranged TCR beta genes. The amplified TCR beta libraries were sequenced on the Illumina HiSeq System as 87-base-pair reads. Turning to the authors' computational methods: A later analysis counted around 72 million unique TCR beta chains across the 550 to 800 repertoires, and roughly 9.9 million of these chains were shared by at least two donors. To remove PCR and sequencing errors, raw reads were error-corrected and collapsed into unique sequences using a nearest-neighbor algorithm that merged closely related sequences. V, D and J gene segments were assigned by aligning CDR3 sequences to IMGT reference sequences. For a sequence to be retained, at least a six-nucleotide match to both a V gene segment and a J gene segment was required. A rearrangement counted as productive if the CDR3 had no stop codons and remained in frame with V and J, and every other rearrangement counted as non-productive. CDR3 was defined according to IMGT convention as the region running from the second conserved V-encoded cysteine to the conserved J-encoded phenylalanine. Sequences without an unambiguous match to a single V gene segment were excluded from the earlier analysis of approximately 560 of the donors. In an earlier analysis of several hundred of the donors, V segments were called functional above 56.7% productive rearrangements and were called segregating when the between-donor standard deviation exceeded 5%. To diagnose cytomegalovirus status from the catalog of TCR beta chain sequences, a statistical classification framework was built. A later analysis assigned V and J genes by comparing TCR nucleotide sequences with IMGT/GENE-DB human TR gene sequences. A later analysis assigned CDR3 sequences and most-parsimonious VDJ recombination scenarios with the TCRdist pipeline. In a later analysis, each TCR beta chain was defined by its CDR3 amino acid sequence together with its V-gene family, and reads without a unique V-gene family were excluded. To address suspected cross-contamination and a sequencing artifact, a later analysis removed approximately 600 highly shared, low-generation-probability nucleotide sequences. For each public chain, a later analysis derived a clonal expansion index from normalized ranks of inferred template counts within each repertoire. A later analysis computed generation probabilities with a VDJ recombination model fitted to out-of-frame rearrangements, and checked the results against IGoR. A later analysis scored TCR-TCR, TCR-HLA and TCR-CMV co-occurrence with hypergeometric tests, applying a repertoire-size bias correction to TCR pairs. False discovery rates were estimated in a later analysis by permuting HLA or CMV assignments 20 times. In a later analysis, co-occurring TCRs were grouped using DBSCAN, with TCRdist sequence similarity added in when clustering inside HLA-allele-positive subsets. For co-occurrence clustering, repertoires with fewer than 30,000 or more than 120,000 public chains were excluded, along with about five repertoires with anomalous nucleotide sharing. Drawn from immuneACCESS, this table holds only the in-frame rearrangements with V and J called that TCRdb kept. Clones are partly lost; checked studies trace under half to an unresolved V gene and leave the rest unexplained. V, J and clone size are those of that table, while D and trimming were read from the DNA. The sample table records roughly 190,000 clones; 87% of these occur just once. The ten largest clonotypes hold over 1% of the sample.

Sample: PBMCs. This sequence was found in a man under 40 in good health and CMV-seronegative.

The bases are TGTGCCAGTAGTCCTAACCCTGTAGATGGCTACACCTTC. Its amino acids are CASSPNPVDGYTF. The sequence is built from TRBV19 and TRBJ1-2, with the D gene call left open. Looking up the germline V gene (reference sequence) yields CDR1 LNHDA and CDR2 SQIVND. At the junction V is shortened by 5 bases and J by 6 bases, with 13 bases in between. From the cysteine up to the phenylalanine, the CDR3 has a length of 13 residues. This entry keeps only the CDR3 DNA: 39 bases, framed from base 1.